What follows is one TCR beta chain and its context. In the authors' methods: Amplified reference gene primers provided the basis for estimating nucleated cell counts. Profiled with immunoSEQ multiplex PCR; TCRdb holds only in-frame clones, not every one. That table is the source of V, J and clone size, and D and trimming were worked out from the DNA. The sample includes hundreds of thousands of clones, roughly 87% of them seen just once. These data originate in a study of blood T cell repertoires in COVID-19. Study at large: COVID-19 samples collected from the United States, Italy and Spain covered acute and convalescent phases.

The recovered donors of Cohort 3 showed two negative PCRs, clearance, or symptom resolution. Input material: PBMCs or T cells enriched from blood (not recorded which). The clonotype was recovered from a woman aged 18-29 years who had recovered from COVID-19.

The chain's CDR3 is CASSKVWTTGELFF. CDR3 nucleotides: TGTGCCAGCAGCAAGGTGTGGACAACCGGGGAGCTGTTTTTT. The chain has TRBV7-8 and TRBJ2-2, with a weak D call TRBD1 (5 bases). This CDR3 spans 14 amino acids. Germline CDR1 reads SGHVS; CDR2 reads FQNEAQ. V shed 5 bases and J shed 5 bases, with 12 bases lying between them.